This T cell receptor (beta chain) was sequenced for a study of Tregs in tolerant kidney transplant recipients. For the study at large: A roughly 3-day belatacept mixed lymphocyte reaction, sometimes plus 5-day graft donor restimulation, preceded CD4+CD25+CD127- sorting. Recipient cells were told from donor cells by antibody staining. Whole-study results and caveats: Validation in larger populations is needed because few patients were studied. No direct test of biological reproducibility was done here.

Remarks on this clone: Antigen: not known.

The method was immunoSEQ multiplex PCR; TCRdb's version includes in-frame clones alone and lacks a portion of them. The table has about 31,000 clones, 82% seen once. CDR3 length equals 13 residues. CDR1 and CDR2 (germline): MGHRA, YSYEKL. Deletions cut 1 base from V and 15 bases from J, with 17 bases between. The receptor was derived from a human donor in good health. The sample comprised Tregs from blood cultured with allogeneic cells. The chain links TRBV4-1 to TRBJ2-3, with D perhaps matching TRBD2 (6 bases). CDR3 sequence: CASSQVYGLPSYF. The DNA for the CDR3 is TGCGCCAGCAGCCAAGTGTATGGACTACCGTCCTATTTT.